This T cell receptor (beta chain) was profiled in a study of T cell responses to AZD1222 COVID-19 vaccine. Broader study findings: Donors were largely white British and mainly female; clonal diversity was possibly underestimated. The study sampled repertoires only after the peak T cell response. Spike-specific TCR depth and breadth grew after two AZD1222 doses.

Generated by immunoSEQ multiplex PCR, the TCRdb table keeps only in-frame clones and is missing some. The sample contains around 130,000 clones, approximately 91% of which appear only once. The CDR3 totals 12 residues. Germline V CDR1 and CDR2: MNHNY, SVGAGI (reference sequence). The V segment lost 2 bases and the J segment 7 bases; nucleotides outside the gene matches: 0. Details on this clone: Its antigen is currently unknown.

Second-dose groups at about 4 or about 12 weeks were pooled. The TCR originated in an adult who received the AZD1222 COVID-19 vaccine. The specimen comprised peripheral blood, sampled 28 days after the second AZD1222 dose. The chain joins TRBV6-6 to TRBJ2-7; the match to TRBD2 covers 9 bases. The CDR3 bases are TGTGCCAGCAGTTACGCGGGAGGGGAGCAGTACTTC. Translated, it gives CASSYAGGEQYF.